This T cell receptor (beta chain) was sequenced for a study of blood T cell repertoires in COVID-19. Across the whole study: Acute-phase and convalescent COVID-19 samples originated in the United States, Italy and Spain. Nucleic acid was either cDNA or gDNA, and it came from T cells, B-cell-depleted T cells, or PBMCs.

Trimming took 7 bases from V and 6 from J; bases not matched to a gene: 15. CDR3 length: 17 residues. Germline loops: CDR1 MDHEN, CDR2 SYDVKM. The method was immunoSEQ multiplex PCR; TCRdb's version includes in-frame clones alone and lacks a portion of them. The sample yields a few hundred thousand clones, 70% to 90% seen once. The sample was peripheral blood. This TCR was sampled from a young man with active or convalescent COVID-19. V and J are TRBV28 and TRBJ1-4, with 9 bases lining up with TRBD1. In DNA form, the CDR3 reads TGTGCCAGCACCTCGACAGGGGGGGGGCCCGGGGATGAAAAACTGTTTTTT. Protein: CASTSTGGGPGDEKLFF.